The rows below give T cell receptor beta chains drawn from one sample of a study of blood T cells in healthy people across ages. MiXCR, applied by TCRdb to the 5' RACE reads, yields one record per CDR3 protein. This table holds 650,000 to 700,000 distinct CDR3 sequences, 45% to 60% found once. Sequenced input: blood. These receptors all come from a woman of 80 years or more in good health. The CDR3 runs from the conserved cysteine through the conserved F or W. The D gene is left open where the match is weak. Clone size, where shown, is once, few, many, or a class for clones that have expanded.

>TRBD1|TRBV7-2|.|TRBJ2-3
CASSFAQGALTDTQYF
TGTGCCAGCAGTTTTGCACAGGGGGCATTAACAGATACGCAGTATTTT
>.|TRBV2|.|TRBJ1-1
CASRAGMNTEAFF
TGTGCCAGCAGGGCGGGCATGAACACTGAAGCTTTCTTT
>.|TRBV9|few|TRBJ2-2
CASSVFYPGELFF
TGTGCCAGCAGCGTATTCTACCCCGGGGAGCTGTTTTTT
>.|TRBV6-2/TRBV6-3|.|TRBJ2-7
CASSPTGRGSYEQYF
TGTGCCAGCAGTCCAACGGGACGGGGGTCCTACGAGCAGTACTTC
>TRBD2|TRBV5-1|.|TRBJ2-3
CASSLDRASGKRDTQYF
TGCGCCAGCAGCTTGGATCGGGCTAGCGGGAAGAGAGATACGCAGTATTTT
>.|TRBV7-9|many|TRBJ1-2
CASSPWTGDQYYGYTF
TGTGCCAGCAGCCCGTGGACTGGCGACCAGTACTATGGCTACACCTTC
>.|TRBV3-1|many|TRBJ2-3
CASSQVRRDTQYF
TGTGCCAGCAGCCAAGTCAGGCGAGATACGCAGTATTTT
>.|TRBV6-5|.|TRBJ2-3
CASSYSKGPTDIQYF
TGTGCCAGCAGTTACTCGAAGGGACCGACAGATATACAGTATTTT
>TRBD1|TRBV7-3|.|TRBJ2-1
CASSLSLGTGGIRANEQFF
TGTGCCAGCAGCTTATCCCTCGGGACAGGGGGTATTAGGGCGAATGAGCAGTTCTTC
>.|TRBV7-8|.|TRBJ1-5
CASSRRRNQPQHF
TGTGCCAGCAGCCGCCGGCGCAATCAGCCCCAGCATTTT
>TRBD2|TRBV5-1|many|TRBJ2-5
CASSLTTSGEETQYF
TGCGCCAGCAGCCTCACCACTAGCGGAGAAGAGACCCAGTACTTC
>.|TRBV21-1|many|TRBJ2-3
CASSITGTLCTDTQYF
TGTGCCAGCAGCATAACCGGGACTCTATGCACAGATACGCAGTATTTT
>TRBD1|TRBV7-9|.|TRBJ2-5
CASRKGANQETQYF
TGTGCCAGCAGGAAGGGGGCGAACCAAGAGACCCAGTACTTC
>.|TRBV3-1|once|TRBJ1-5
CASSQDSLWATVAQHF
TGTGCCAGCAGCCAAGATTCCCTCTGGGCAACGGTTGCCCAGCATTTT
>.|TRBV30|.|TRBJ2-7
CAWSGGYGYEQYF
TGTGCCTGGAGTGGTGGATATGGCTACGAGCAGTACTTC
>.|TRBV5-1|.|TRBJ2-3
CASSFTGRGTDTQYF
TGCGCCAGCAGCTTTACAGGGAGGGGCACAGATACGCAGTATTTT
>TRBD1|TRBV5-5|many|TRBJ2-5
CASSFLLTGGETQYF
TGTGCCAGCAGCTTCCTATTAACAGGGGGCGAGACCCAGTACTTC
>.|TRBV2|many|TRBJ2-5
CASVDGETQYF
TGTGCCAGCGTGGACGGAGAGACCCAGTACTTC
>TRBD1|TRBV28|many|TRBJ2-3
CASSPGTGFASDTQYF
TGTGCCAGCAGCCCGGGGACAGGGTTCGCTTCTGATACGCAGTATTTT
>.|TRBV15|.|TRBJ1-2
CATSRDRGGYTF
TGTGCCACCAGCAGAGACAGGGGCGGCTACACCTTC
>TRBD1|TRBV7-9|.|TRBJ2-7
CASSFTGAYEQYF
TGTGCCAGCAGCTTTACAGGGGCCTACGAGCAGTACTTC
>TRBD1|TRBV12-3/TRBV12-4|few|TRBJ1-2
CASSRTGVGYGYTF
TGTGCCAGCAGTCGGACAGGGGTAGGCTATGGCTACACCTTC
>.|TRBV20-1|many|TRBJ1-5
CSALKKRIFNQPQHF
TGCAGTGCTCTAAAAAAAAGGATTTTTAATCAGCCCCAGCATTTT
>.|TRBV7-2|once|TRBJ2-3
CASTSRGGLGTDTQYF
TGTGCCAGCACATCCCGTGGCGGCTTGGGCACAGATACGCAGTATTTT
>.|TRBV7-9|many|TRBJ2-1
CASSRGSDSNEQFF
TGTGCCAGCAGCCGAGGGAGCGATAGCAATGAGCAGTTCTTC
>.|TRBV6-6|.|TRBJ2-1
CASSYPQSSYNEQFF
TGTGCCAGCAGTTACCCACAGAGCTCCTACAATGAGCAGTTCTTC
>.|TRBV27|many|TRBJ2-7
CASSLSLGAWSEQYF
TGTGCCAGCAGTTTATCTCTCGGGGCATGGAGCGAGCAGTACTTC
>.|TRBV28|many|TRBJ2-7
CASSFFNTGAYEQYF
TGTGCCAGCAGTTTCTTTAATACAGGAGCCTACGAGCAGTACTTC
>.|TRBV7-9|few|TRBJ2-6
CASRADAVSGANVLTF
TGTGCCAGCAGGGCAGACGCCGTCTCTGGGGCCAACGTCCTGACTTTC
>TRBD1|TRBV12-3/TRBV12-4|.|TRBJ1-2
CASNLSHRQGTYGYTF
TGTGCCAGCAACCTGTCCCATCGACAGGGCACCTATGGCTACACCTTC
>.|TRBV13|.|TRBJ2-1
CVSSNRGGNNEQFF
TGTGTCAGCAGCAACAGGGGGGGAAACAATGAGCAGTTCTTT
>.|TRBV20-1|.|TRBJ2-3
CSARSTGSSTDTQYF
TGCAGTGCTAGGTCGACAGGTTCTAGCACAGATACGCAGTATTTT
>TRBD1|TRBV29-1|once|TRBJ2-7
CSVRQGSDEQYF
TGCAGCGTTCGACAGGGTTCGGACGAGCAGTACTTC
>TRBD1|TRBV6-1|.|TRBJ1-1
CASIDRALAAFF
TGTGCCAGCATCGACAGGGCCCTGGCAGCTTTCTTT
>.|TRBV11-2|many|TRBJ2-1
CASSSRVTGYNEQFF
TGTGCCAGCAGCTCCCGAGTGACAGGCTACAATGAGCAGTTCTTC
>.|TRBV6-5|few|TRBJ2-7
CASSYSAVVRGYEQYF
TGTGCCAGCAGTTACTCGGCTGTGGTCAGGGGCTACGAGCAGTACTTC
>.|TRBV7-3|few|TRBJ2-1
CASSLNGSPLYNEQFF
TGTGCCAGCAGCTTAAACGGGAGCCCCCTCTACAATGAGCAGTTCTTC
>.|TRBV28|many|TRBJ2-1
CASSSRGAQFF
TGTGCCAGCAGTTCCAGGGGGGCGCAGTTCTTC
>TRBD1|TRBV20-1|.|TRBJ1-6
CSARQGAGNSPLHF
TGCAGTGCAAGACAGGGGGCTGGGAATTCACCCCTCCACTTT
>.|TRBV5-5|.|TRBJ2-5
CASSRGWPLGEQYF
TGTGCCAGCAGCAGGGGGTGGCCCCTGGGAGAGCAGTACTTC
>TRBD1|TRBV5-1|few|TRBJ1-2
CASSTRTGGTSGYTF
TGCGCCAGCAGCACCCGGACAGGGGGAACCTCCGGCTACACCTTC
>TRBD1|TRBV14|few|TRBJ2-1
CASTSQYRRQGRQFF
TGTGCCAGCACCAGCCAATATCGGAGACAGGGTAGGCAGTTCTTC
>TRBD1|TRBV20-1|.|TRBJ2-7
CSASSGGQANEQYF
TGCAGTGCTAGCTCCGGGGGACAGGCCAATGAGCAGTACTTC
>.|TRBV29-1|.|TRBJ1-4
CSVEDGQLNEKLFF
TGCAGCGTTGAGGACGGACAGCTTAATGAAAAACTGTTTTTT
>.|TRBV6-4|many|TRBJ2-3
CASSELASSTDTQYF
TGTGCCAGCAGTGAACTAGCAAGTAGCACAGATACGCAGTATTTT
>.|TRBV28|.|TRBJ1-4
CASSATGTGREKLFF
TGTGCCAGCAGTGCCACCGGGACGGGGCGGGAAAAACTGTTTTTT
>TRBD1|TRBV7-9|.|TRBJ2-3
CASSFGGTGSRTDTQYF
TGTGCCAGCAGCTTCGGCGGGACAGGGAGCCGCACAGATACGCAGTATTTT
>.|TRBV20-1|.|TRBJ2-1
CSARNRDTPYNEQFF
TGCAGTGCTAGGAACCGGGACACCCCCTACAATGAGCAGTTCTTC
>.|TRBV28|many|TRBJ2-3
CASRQNGPTQYF
TGTGCCAGCAGGCAGAACGGCCCTACGCAGTATTTT
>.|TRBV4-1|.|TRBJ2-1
CASSPKDIDEQFF
TGCGCCAGCAGCCCAAAAGACATTGATGAGCAGTTCTTC